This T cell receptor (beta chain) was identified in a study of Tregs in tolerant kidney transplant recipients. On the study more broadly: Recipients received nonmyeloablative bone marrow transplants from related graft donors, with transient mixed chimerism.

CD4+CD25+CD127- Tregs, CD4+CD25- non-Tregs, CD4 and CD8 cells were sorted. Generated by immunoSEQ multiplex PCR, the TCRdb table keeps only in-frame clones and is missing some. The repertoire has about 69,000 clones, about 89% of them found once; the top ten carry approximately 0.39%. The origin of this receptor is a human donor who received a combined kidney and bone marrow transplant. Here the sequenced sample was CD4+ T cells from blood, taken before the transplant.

The CDR3 DNA is TGTGCCAGCAGTTACTCGCTAGCGGGGGCCTACGAGCAGTACTTC. It translates to CASSYSLAGAYEQYF. This chain joins TRBV6-5 and TRBJ2-7, with 10 bases fitting TRBD2. Losses at the gene ends were 0 bases for V and 2 bases for J; bases not matched to a gene: 1. CDR3 size: 15 residues. CDR1 is MNHEY and CDR2 is SVGAGI in the germline V gene.